The 2 T cell receptor beta chains presented below share a single source sample, sequenced in a study of cytomegalovirus exposure and HLA in healthy donors. Assay: immunoSEQ multiplex PCR; the TCRdb copy retains only in-frame clones and omits some. Of fewer than 65,000 clones listed, approximately 92% are singletons. Material: PBMCs. All receptors come from a woman aged 18-29 years in good health and CMV-seronegative.

This clone has only one observation. J is TRBJ2-7 and V is TRBV4-2; D gene ambiguous. V was trimmed by 1 base and J by 1 base, leaving 14 bases between them. This CDR3 region has 16 residues. Germline V CDR1 and CDR2: LGHNA, YNFKEQ. The CDR3 region has the DNA TGTGCCAGCAGCCAAGCGCCGGGTCCGCAATCCTACGAGCAGTACTTC. Amino acids: CASSQAPGPQSYEQYF.

This clone turned up a few times. This CDR3 is also generated by other DNA sequences in the sample. J is TRBJ1-4 and V is TRBV5-1; no clear D gene. V lost 3 bases and J lost 0, with 6 bases in between. CDR1 is SGHRS, CDR2 YFSETQ, per germline. CDR3 size: 14 residues. The CDR3 here is CASSSDSTNEKLFF. CDR3 DNA: TGCGCCAGCAGCTCCGACTCAACTAATGAAAAACTGTTTTTT.